This TCR beta chain was sequenced in a study of radiation and T cells in renal cell carcinoma. Study-level information: Nephrectomy followed 15 Gy stereotactic body radiation by 4 weeks. The study, taken as a whole, reports: In blood, top tumor clones expanded by 2 weeks, shrinking by 4.

With respect to this clone: Its target is unknown.

The CDR3 contains 14 residues. V lost 3 bases and J lost 2, with 11 bases in between. The germline V gene encodes CDR1 SGHRS and CDR2 YFSETQ. Repertoires were generated with immunoSEQ multiplex PCR, while TCRdb's copy carries only in-frame clones and drops some. The sample holds roughly 78,000 clones; roughly 82% are singletons and the top ten take around 5.5%. Time point noted: blood 2 weeks post-SBRT. Treatment noted: 15 Gy SBRT to primary tumor, nephrectomy 4 weeks later. Blood was sampled at baseline, 2 weeks and 4 weeks after SBRT. The patient's renal cell carcinoma had clear cell pathology. The rearrangement links TRBV5-1 to TRBJ1-2, with D unclear. The source of this sequence is a man aged 60-69 years with renal cell carcinoma. The sequenced sample was blood, obtained from a patient whose treatment included radiotherapy and nephrectomy. The CDR3 coding sequence is TGCGCCAGCAGCTCAGTACAAGAGAACTATGGCTACACCTTC. Its translation is CASSSVQENYGYTF.